This T cell receptor beta chain was observed in a study of molecular identifiers for immune sequencing clone quantification. Broader study findings: Researchers reportedly could pick up spiked Jurkat TCR RNA from one cell mixed into 1 million or so naive cells. Shared barcodes on identical TCR molecules could underestimate the sizes of highly expanded clones.

V lost 7 bases, J lost 4 bases, and 16 bases lay in between. Germline CDR1 and CDR2: MDHEN and SYDVKM. The CDR3 sequence is 14 residues long. Previously described methods and listed TCR primers were used for bulk TCR libraries. TCRdb called the PCR reads again in MiXCR, with one record for every CDR3 protein. The sample lists fewer than 350,000 distinct CDR3 sequences, over 20% occurring once. The authors gated naive CD8 T cells as CD8+CD4-CCR7+CD45RA+ for sorting. This clonotype was found many times. Its antigen is undetermined. The sequencing sample was made of naive CD8+ T cells from blood, with Jurkat cell RNA spiked in. Subset denoted: FACS-sorted CD8+CD4-CCR7+CD45RA+ naive T cells. The chain couples TRBV28 to TRBJ1-2; D is perhaps TRBD1 (5 bases). The sequence was obtained from a human donor in good health. Some libraries in this study had Jurkat cell RNA spiked in. The CDR3 bases are TGTGCCAGCATTGGGGTCAGGGAGGCCTATGGCTACACCTTC. Protein sequence: CASIGVREAYGYTF.